Below are 25 T cell receptor beta chains sequenced from a single sample in a study of cytotoxic CD8 clonotypes in ibrutinib-treated CLL. This table comes from immunoSEQ multiplex PCR, and its TCRdb copy is limited to in-frame clones, with some not included. The repertoire has about 140,000 clones, 65% to 85% of them found once; the top ten carry approximately 7.6%. Source: PBMCs, taken after 36 months of ibrutinib treatment. These receptor sequences come from a human donor with chronic lymphocytic leukemia.

J is TRBJ2-7 and V is TRBV10-3; 10 bases match TRBD1. CDR3 size: 13 residues. Trimming took 8 bases from V and 5 from J; bases not matched to a gene: 6. The germline V gene has CDR1 ENHRY and CDR2 SYGVKD. In DNA, the CDR3 is TGTGCCATCGAGGGACAGGGGCCTCACGAGCAGTACTTC. This sequence encodes CAIEGQGPHEQYF.

CDR3 protein: CAWSGGVVGKLFF. Written as DNA, the CDR3 is TGTGCCTGGAGTGGGGGGGTGGTAGGAAAACTGTTTTTT. V usage is TRBV30 and J usage is TRBJ1-4; D might be TRBD1 (5 bases). CDR3 size: 13 residues. The germline CDR1 and CDR2 sequences are GTSNPN and SVGIG (reference sequence). Trimming stripped 1 base from V and 10 bases from J, with 13 bases between.

Only one count was recorded for this clone. This chain links TRBV15 with TRBJ1-2; 8 bases align to TRBD1. Per germline, CDR1 LNHNV and CDR2 YYDKDF (reference sequence). The CDR3 runs to 14 residues. Trimming cost V 6 bases and J 5 bases; bases outside gene matches: 8. The CDR3 nucleotides are TGTGCCACCAGTCAGGGGGCGTTGGGGTATGGCTACACCTTC. Amino acids: CATSQGALGYGYTF. Filled out from reference TRBV15 and TRBJ1-2, the complete variable domain reads DAMVIQNPRYQVTQFGKPVTLSCSQTLNHNVMYWYQQKSSQAPKLLFHYYDKDFNNEADTPDNFQSRRPNTSFCFLDIRSPGLGDTAMYLCATSQGALGYGYTFGSGTRLTVV.

This clone was observed a handful of times. This chain uses TRBV6-6 with TRBJ1-6; 7 bases align to TRBD1. Germline lookup yields CDR1 MNHNY and CDR2 SVGAGI (reference sequence). This CDR3 contains 15 residues. V shed 5 bases and J 8 bases; nucleotides not matched to a gene: 9. CDR3 region: CASSRRGQSDSPLHF. The CDR3 nucleotides read TGTGCCAGCAGTCGAAGGGGACAGTCGGATTCACCCCTCCACTTT.

The chain employs TRBV5-6 and TRBJ1-1; D remains unclear. Germline CDR1 reads SGHDT; CDR2 reads YYEEEE. V was clipped by 4 bases and J by 4 bases, with 8 bases between them. The CDR3 loop spans 12 amino acids. CDR3 sequence (DNA): TGTGCCAGCAGCGTCGGGCGCACTGAAGCTTTCTTT. Amino acid sequence: CASSVGRTEAFF.

This clone has a single count. The chain uses TRBV5-6 and TRBJ2-3; a possible D gene is TRBD2 (6 bases). This CDR3 is 14 amino acids long. Germline loops: CDR1 SGHDT, CDR2 YYEEEE. Deletions cut 0 bases from V and 7 bases from J, with 12 bases between. This CDR3 is CASSLEAGSNTQYF. CDR3 bases: TGTGCCAGCAGCTTGGAGGCGGGGTCAAATACGCAGTATTTT.

The chain employs TRBV7-9 and TRBJ2-3; TRBD2 aligns across 9 bases. The length of the CDR3 is 19 residues. Germline values: CDR1 SEHNR, CDR2 FQNEAQ (reference sequence). The V and J ends lost 1 base and 1 base, in that order; junction bases with no gene match: 12. The CDR3 region has the DNA TGTGCCAGCAGCTTAGAATGGGGGCTAGCGGGGCCGCGCACAGATACGCAGTATTTT. This encodes CASSLEWGLAGPRTDTQYF.

The chain employs TRBV6-1 and TRBJ2-4, with D perhaps given as TRBD1 or TRBD2 (6 bases each). The CDR3 has 15 amino acids. V lost 2 bases, J lost 7 bases, and 15 bases lay in between. Germline loops: CDR1 MNHNS, CDR2 SASEGT. CDR3 DNA sequence: TGTGCCAGCAGTGAATCGTACGGGGGCCGGAACATTCAGTACTTC. Amino acids: CASSESYGGRNIQYF.

CDR3 DNA: TGTGCCAGCAGCCCGGGGAATGAGCAGTTCTTC. Translation gives CASSPGNEQFF. The V and J genes are TRBV7-9 and TRBJ2-1, with a tentative D call TRBD2 (5 bases). V lost 5 bases, J lost 7 bases, and 6 bases lay in between. Germline CDR1 and CDR2: SEHNR and FQNEAQ (reference sequence). This CDR3 has 11 residues.

The J gene is TRBJ2-6, the V gene TRBV19; 9 bases fit TRBD2. V was pared by 5 bases and J by 2 bases, with 10 bases of the junction left unmatched. This CDR3 spans 18 amino acids. Germline CDR1 LNHDA, CDR2 SQIVND (reference sequence). CDR3 residues: CASSSVTSGTTGANVLTF. CDR3 DNA sequence: TGTGCCAGTAGTTCAGTGACTAGCGGAACGACTGGGGCCAACGTCCTGACTTTC.

This chain joins TRBV7-3 and TRBJ2-1; D not certain. Germline-derived CDR1 and CDR2 are SGHTA and FQGTGA. The CDR3 loop spans 11 amino acids. The V gene lost 9 bases and the J gene lost 6 bases, with 9 bases spanning the gap. The chain's CDR3 is CASRLGNEQFF. In nucleotides, the CDR3 is TGTGCCAGTCGCTTGGGCAATGAGCAGTTCTTC.

The chain is built from TRBV11-2 and TRBJ1-1; D gene uncertain. CDR3 length: 12 amino acids. Germline V lookup: CDR1 SGHAT, CDR2 FQNNGV. Trimming stripped 5 bases from V and 2 bases from J, with 6 bases between. CDR3: CASSRTNTEAFF. The CDR3, as DNA: TGTGCCAGCAGCAGAACAAACACTGAAGCTTTCTTT.

This clone was counted only a few times. This chain connects TRBV4-1 to TRBJ1-5, with TRBD1 matching 8 bases. The CDR3 covers 15 residues. Germline CDR1 and CDR2: MGHRA and YSYEKL. V gave up 1 base and J gave up 3 bases; unmatched junction bases: 2. The CDR3 region has the DNA TGCGCCAGCAGCCAAGGACAGGGGTTCAATCAGCCCCAGCATTTT. It translates to CASSQGQGFNQPQHF.

This clone was found once. This same CDR3 is encoded by further DNA sequences in the sample. V usage is TRBV30 and J usage is TRBJ1-5; D possibly corresponds to TRBD1 (5 bases). With 1 base removed from V and 2 bases from J, the gap between germline ends came to 6 bases. The CDR3 covers 13 residues. Looked up from germline, CDR1 is GTSNPN and CDR2 is SVGIG (reference sequence). The CDR3: CAWSGGGNQPQHF. The DNA of the CDR3 is TGTGCCTGGAGTGGGGGCGGCAATCAGCCCCAGCATTTT.

The gene calls are TRBV28 and TRBJ1-4; D gene ambiguous. The length of the CDR3 is 13 residues. Germline V lookup: CDR1 MDHEN, CDR2 SYDVKM. The germline V and J ends were trimmed by 6 bases and 7 bases, with 12 bases remaining between them. The DNA for the CDR3 is TGTGCCAGCAGAAGGATTCATGGTGAAAAACTGTTTTTT. Its translation: CASRRIHGEKLFF.

CDR3 protein: CSVLLAGDPQETQYF. CDR3 DNA sequence: TGCAGCGTCCTCCTAGCGGGGGACCCTCAAGAGACCCAGTACTTC. The J gene is TRBJ2-5, the V gene TRBV29-1; 10 nucleotides match TRBD2. CDR3 size: 15 residues. Germline lookup yields CDR1 SQVTM and CDR2 ANQGSEA. V lost 6 bases to trimming and J lost 2 bases; unmatched junction nucleotides: 9.

The chain carries TRBV15 and TRBJ1-5, with D possibly TRBD1 on 6 matching bases. This CDR3 region has 17 residues. V dropped 5 bases and J dropped 4 bases, with 21 bases sitting between them. The V gene's germline CDR1 is LNHNV and CDR2 YYDKDF (reference sequence). This chain's CDR3 is CATSGGGGTLRNQPQHF. CDR3 in DNA: TGTGCCACCAGCGGGGGGGGAGGGACACTCAGAAATCAGCCCCAGCATTTT.

This clone was detected a few times. This chain joins TRBV11-2 and TRBJ2-1; D unclear. The germline CDR1 and CDR2 sequences are SGHAT and FQNNGV. V lost 4 bases and J lost 6, with 16 bases in between. There are 15 residues in the CDR3. Here the CDR3 reads CASSSRLTPFNEQFF. CDR3 in DNA: TGTGCCAGCAGCTCCCGTCTTACTCCCTTCAATGAGCAGTTCTTC.

The chain carries TRBV6-5 and TRBJ2-2; D is ambiguous. From germline, CDR1 is MNHEY and CDR2 SVGAGI. The CDR3 is made up of 13 amino acids. The V end was cut by 6 bases, the J end by 7 bases, with 12 bases between. CDR3 residues: CASRLLSGGELFF. CDR3 coding DNA: TGTGCCAGCAGACTCCTCTCGGGCGGGGAGCTGTTTTTT.

The gene calls are TRBV28 and TRBJ2-2; D may be TRBD1 (6 bases). Trimming cost V 4 bases and J 3 bases, with 15 bases left between them. This CDR3 contains 16 residues. CDR1 and CDR2 (germline): MDHEN, SYDVKM. CDR3 loop: CASSSDGTSDTGELFF. The CDR3 coding sequence is TGTGCCAGCAGTTCAGACGGGACATCGGACACCGGGGAGCTGTTTTTT.

This clone has just a few counts. The chain combines TRBV6-1 with TRBJ1-5; D possibly corresponds to TRBD1 (6 bases). This CDR3 region has 14 residues. The V and J ends lost 1 base and 6 bases respectively, with 10 bases between them. Germline CDR1 and CDR2: MNHNS and SASEGT. The CDR3: CASSEVGGGQPQHF. CDR3 sequence (DNA): TGTGCCAGCAGTGAAGTAGGGGGAGGTCAGCCCCAGCATTTT.

This sequence joins TRBV30 and TRBJ1-3, with D unresolved. Per germline, CDR1 GTSNPN and CDR2 SVGIG (reference sequence). Trimming pared 4 bases from V and 4 bases from J, leaving 8 bases between. The CDR3 contains 12 residues. CDR3 nucleotides: TGTGCCTGGAAATCGAACGGAAACACCATATATTTT. It translates to CAWKSNGNTIYF.

This clone is a singleton in its sample. The J gene is TRBJ2-3, the V gene TRBV10-2; weak D call: TRBD2 (5 bases). The germline V and J ends were trimmed by 3 bases and 2 bases, with 18 bases remaining between them. The CDR3 covers 17 residues. Germline CDR1 reads WSHSY; CDR2 reads SAAADI. The CDR3 region is CASSDLGVVGTTDTQYF. CDR3 nucleotides: TGCGCCAGCAGTGACCTCGGGGTGGTAGGAACCACAGATACGCAGTATTTT.

This chain joins TRBV12-5 and TRBJ1-1; no firm D call. This CDR3 contains 8 residues. The germline V gene has CDR1 LGHNT and CDR2 FRNRAP. V was shortened by 9 bases and J by 7 bases, with 3 bases between the two germline ends. The CDR3 nucleotides are TGTGCTAGGCGTGAAGCTTTCTTT. Its protein product is CARREAFF.

V gene TRBV19 combines with J gene TRBJ2-1; TRBD2 matches 10 bases. Germline CDR1 is LNHDA and CDR2 is SQIVND (reference sequence). The CDR3 is 18 residues long. V gave up 7 bases and J gave up 4 bases; unmatched junction bases: 16. The CDR3 sequence is CASTEGTASGGDYNEQFF. The CDR3 region has the DNA TGTGCCAGTACCGAGGGGACGGCTAGCGGGGGAGATTACAATGAGCAGTTCTTC.